These 19 T cell receptor beta chains were sequenced from one sample in a study of cytomegalovirus exposure and HLA in healthy donors. Sequencing was performed with immunoSEQ multiplex PCR; in TCRdb, only in-frame clones are kept and a portion is missing. Seen here are hundreds of thousands of clones, around 86% observed once, and the top ten hold about 2%. Sequenced sample: PBMCs. These receptors all come from a woman aged 18-35 years in good health and CMV-seropositive.

The chain combines TRBV15 with TRBJ2-2; D gene uncertain. The length of the CDR3 is 17 residues. Germline V gene lookup returns CDR1 LNHNV and CDR2 YYDKDF (reference sequence). Trimming removed 0 bases from V and 1 base from J, with 12 bases in between. CDR3 region: CATSRDFFAGNTGELFF. As DNA, the CDR3 is TGTGCCACCAGCAGAGATTTTTTCGCAGGGAACACCGGGGAGCTGTTTTTT.

The V call is TRBV28, the J call TRBJ2-7; unclear D gene. Germline V gives CDR1 MDHEN, CDR2 SYDVKM. V was cut by 3 bases and J by 5 bases, with 11 bases left in between. This CDR3 spans 13 amino acids. The CDR3: CASSFSHFHEQYF. The CDR3 region has the DNA TGTGCCAGCAGTTTTTCCCATTTCCACGAGCAGTACTTC.

This clone was seen once. The chain recombines TRBV2 with TRBJ2-7, with no clear D. Germline V gene sequence: CDR1 SNHLY, CDR2 FYNNEI. Trimming pared 7 bases from V and 4 bases from J, leaving 8 bases between. This CDR3 comprises 11 residues. CDR3 residues: CASIDPYEQYF. Here the CDR3 DNA reads TGTGCCAGCATTGACCCTTACGAGCAGTACTTC.

The chain carries TRBV2 and TRBJ1-5, with 7 bases that match TRBD1. CDR1 and CDR2 (germline): SNHLY, FYNNEI. The CDR3 totals 15 residues. J gave up 1 base and V 6 bases, and 6 bases lay outside the gene matches. The CDR3 DNA reads as TGTGCCAGCAGGCAGGGGGAAACGAGCAATCAGCCCCAGCATTTT. This encodes CASRQGETSNQPQHF. Based on the CDR3 plus reference TRBV2 and TRBJ1-5, the full variable domain is EPEVTQTPSHQVTQMGQEVILRCVPISNHLYFYWYRQILGQKVEFLVSFYNNEISEKSEIFDDQFSVERPDGSNFTLKIRSTKLEDSAMYFCASRQGETSNQPQHFGDGTRLSIL.

The chain links TRBV4-2 to TRBJ1-3, with no clear D. The CDR3 length is 14 residues. V was trimmed by 4 bases and J by 4 bases, leaving 11 bases between them. Germline loops: CDR1 LGHNA, CDR2 YNFKEQ. CDR3 residues: CASSPNPSGNTIYF. CDR3 bases: TGTGCCAGCAGCCCTAATCCTTCCGGAAACACCATATATTTT.

The gene calls are TRBV6-5 and TRBJ2-7, with 10 bases matching TRBD2. Trimming at V came to 6 bases and at J to 1 base, leaving 6 bases not matched to a gene. CDR1 is MNHEY, CDR2 SVGAGI, per germline. The CDR3 consists of 15 residues. The CDR3 DNA follows: TGTGCCAGCAGCCGACGGACTAGCGGTTCCTACGAGCAGTACTTC. Residues: CASSRRTSGSYEQYF.

The rearrangement uses TRBV27 and TRBJ2-1, with 9 bases identical to TRBD2. The CDR3 covers 16 residues. From germline, CDR1 is MNHEY and CDR2 SMNVEV (reference sequence). With 5 bases clipped from V and 7 bases from J, the junction kept 12 bases outside the gene matches. CDR3 coding DNA: TGTGCCAGCAGTCCCTTTCAAAGCGGGAGGCTGAATGAGCAGTTCTTC. Amino acid sequence: CASSPFQSGRLNEQFF.

This clone came up once. This chain uses TRBV28 with TRBJ1-5, with TRBD1 as a possible D gene (5 bases). The CDR3 extends over 14 amino acids. The germline V gene encodes CDR1 MDHEN and CDR2 SYDVKM. V was clipped by 3 bases and J by 2 bases, with 8 bases between them. The CDR3 DNA is TGTGCCAGCAGTTTTGTAGGGGGCAATCAGCCCCAGCATTTT. It is translated as CASSFVGGNQPQHF.

The V call is TRBV27, the J call TRBJ2-1; possible D gene TRBD2, 5 bases. The CDR3 sequence is 13 residues long. Trimming took off 6 bases at V and 4 bases at J, with 10 bases between the two ends. Germline-derived CDR1 and CDR2 are MNHEY and SMNVEV (reference sequence). As DNA, the CDR3 is TGTGCCAGCAGCCAACGGGATTACAATGAGCAGTTCTTC. Encoded protein: CASSQRDYNEQFF.

The chain employs TRBV12-5 and TRBJ2-7; D gene ambiguous. Trimming cost V 3 bases and J 7 bases, with 10 bases left between them. CDR1 is LGHNT and CDR2 is FRNRAP in the germline V gene. CDR3 length: 12 amino acids. CDR3 in DNA: TGTGCTAGTGGTTTCGAGACGGGTGAGCAGTACTTC. It translates to CASGFETGEQYF. The whole variable domain, remainder taken from reference TRBV12-5 and TRBJ2-7, is DARVTQTPRHKVTEMGQEVTMRCQPILGHNTVFWYRQTMMQGLELLAYFRNRAPLDDSGMPKDRFSAEMPDATLATLKIQPSEPRDSAVYFCASGFETGEQYFGPGTRLTVT.

V gene TRBV7-9 combines with J gene TRBJ2-7, with 7 nucleotides matching TRBD2. V dropped 3 bases and J dropped 0; count of bases not matched to a gene: 5. This CDR3 is 15 amino acids long. CDR1 is SEHNR and CDR2 is FQNEAQ in the germline V gene (reference sequence). The CDR3 reads CASSFERDPSYEQYF. The CDR3 DNA reads TGTGCCAGCAGCTTTGAGCGGGATCCCTCCTACGAGCAGTACTTC.

The V and J genes are TRBV9 and TRBJ1-3; 7 positions match TRBD1. V was clipped by 3 bases and J by 4 bases; unmatched bases: 1. The germline V gene encodes CDR1 SGDLS and CDR2 YYNGEE. This CDR3 is 13 amino acids long. DNA for the CDR3: TGTGCCAGCAGCGAGGGACAGGGAAACACCATATATTTT. It codes for CASSEGQGNTIYF. The whole variable domain, filled in from reference TRBV9 and TRBJ1-3, reads DSGVTQTPKHLITATGQRVTLRCSPRSGDLSVYWYQQSLDQGLQFLIQYYNGEERAKGNILERFSAQQFPDLHSELNLSSLELGDSALYFCASSEGQGNTIYFGEGSWLTVV.

V usage is TRBV9 and J usage is TRBJ2-1, with D maybe TRBD2 (5 bases). CDR3 length: 15 amino acids. Between the trimmed V and J ends, which lost 0 bases and 4 bases, there was a span of 11 bases. CDR1 SGDLS and CDR2 YYNGEE come from the germline V gene. The CDR3 sequence is CASSVVSGKYNEQFF. The CDR3 DNA reads TGTGCCAGCAGCGTAGTGAGCGGTAAATACAATGAGCAGTTCTTC.

The genes are TRBV10-3 and TRBJ2-1, with 8 bases lining up with TRBD1. V was pared by 6 bases and J by 1 base, with 5 bases of the junction left unmatched. Germline V CDR1 and CDR2: ENHRY, SYGVKD. The CDR3 sequence is 15 residues long. CDR3 in DNA: TGTGCCATCAGCCCGACAGGGGAATCCTACAATGAGCAGTTCTTC. Residues: CAISPTGESYNEQFF.

The chain employs TRBV7-6 and TRBJ2-1, with D perhaps matching TRBD1 (5 bases). Trimming stripped 0 bases from V and 11 bases from J, with 11 bases between. CDR1 and CDR2 from the germline V gene are SGHVS and FNYEAQ. The CDR3 is 13 amino acids. For the CDR3, the DNA is TGTGCCAGCAGCTTAGCCGAGACAGACCAGCAGTTCTTC. Translated, it gives CASSLAETDQQFF.

This clone was counted a single time. The CDR3 sequence: CASSHRGYGNTEAFF. CDR3 coding DNA: TGTGCCAGCAGCCACAGGGGATATGGAAACACTGAAGCTTTCTTT. The chain carries TRBV28 and TRBJ1-1; 7 nucleotides match TRBD1. This CDR3 is 15 amino acids long. Germline V CDR1 and CDR2: MDHEN, SYDVKM. The V gene end was trimmed by 6 bases and the J gene end by 2 bases; junction bases not matched to a gene: 9.

The chain recombines TRBV9 with TRBJ1-2; TRBD1 might be the D (5 bases). Trimming removed 4 bases from V and 7 bases from J, with 23 bases in between. CDR3 length: 16 amino acids. Germline V lookup: CDR1 SGDLS, CDR2 YYNGEE. The CDR3 here is CASSTRTGRGPRGYTF. CDR3 DNA: TGTGCCAGCAGCACCCGCACGGGGAGGGGACCTCGTGGCTACACCTTC. The variable domain in full, completed from reference TRBV9 and TRBJ1-2, reads DSGVTQTPKHLITATGQRVTLRCSPRSGDLSVYWYQQSLDQGLQFLIQYYNGEERAKGNILERFSAQQFPDLHSELNLSSLELGDSALYFCASSTRTGRGPRGYTFGSGTRLTVV.

J is TRBJ2-7 and V is TRBV27, with 8 bases that match TRBD1. Germline V gene sequence: CDR1 MNHEY, CDR2 SMNVEV (reference sequence). CDR3 length equals 15 residues. Trimming took 5 bases from V and 1 from J; bases not matched to a gene: 7. The CDR3 loop is CASSPGTGASYEQYF. In DNA, the CDR3 is TGTGCCAGCAGTCCCGGGACAGGAGCTTCCTACGAGCAGTACTTC.

The genes are TRBV27 and TRBJ2-6, with D perhaps TRBD2 (5 bases). CDR1 and CDR2 from the germline V gene are MNHEY and SMNVEV (reference sequence). With 3 bases removed from V and 4 bases from J, the gap between germline ends came to 7 bases. This CDR3 is 14 amino acids long. CDR3 coding DNA: TGTGCCAGCAGTTTCGGGGAGGGGGCCAACGTCCTGACTTTC. Translated: CASSFGEGANVLTF.